Listed here are 18 T cell receptor beta chains from one sample, sequenced in a study of blood T cells in healthy people across ages (dated by TCRdb to between 2014 and 2017). The library relied on 5' RACE. Sequencing took place on an Illumina HiSeq 2500. A second PCR of about 6 to 11 cycles was performed with a sample-barcoded 5' primer and a J-beta primer mix. In TCRdb, the public reads were trimmed at Q25 with fastp and aligned with MiXCR, with productive beta chains retained. Rows merge per CDR3 protein into single entries with the most common DNA and genes. The sample contains 800,000 to 950,000 distinct CDR3 sequences, roughly 48% of them found a single time. 13% of the sample goes to the ten largest clones. Specimen: blood. Receptors originate from a man aged 25-45 years in good health.

The chain recombines TRBV5-1 with TRBJ2-7; TRBD1 or TRBD2 may be the D gene (5 bases each). The DNA end is more similar to TRBJ2-5, so the J call may be wrong. The length of the CDR3 is 14 residues. The germline gives CDR1 SGHRS, CDR2 YFSETQ. The CDR3 sequence is CASSPLPGTETQYF. The CDR3, as DNA: TGCGCCAGCAGCCCCCTTCCGGGGACGGAGACCCAGTACTTC.

The V and J genes are TRBV5-1 and TRBJ2-7, with TRBD1 matching 7 bases. Trimming took 4 bases from V and 6 from J; bases not matched to a gene: 13. This CDR3 spans 15 amino acids. The germline V gene has CDR1 SGHRS and CDR2 YFSETQ. This CDR3 is CASSGARDSVSEQYF. CDR3 nucleotide sequence: TGCGCCAGCAGCGGAGCCAGGGACAGTGTATCCGAGCAGTACTTC.

The rearrangement uses TRBV12-3 or TRBV12-4 and TRBJ2-5; no clear D gene. The J call may not be correct, given that the DNA end is closer to TRBJ2-7. The CDR3 loop spans 12 amino acids. The CDR3 DNA reads as TGTGCCAGCAGTCCCCGTCTTGGCGAGCAGTACTTC. This encodes CASSPRLGEQYF.

The chain employs TRBV28 and TRBJ2-1; perhaps TRBD2 as D (6 bases). CDR3 length equals 14 residues. Trimming removed 7 bases at V and 7 bases at J, with 17 bases between. Germline V lookup: CDR1 MDHEN, CDR2 SYDVKM. This chain's CDR3 is CASNSAGSWNEQFF. CDR3 nucleotides: TGTGCCAGCAACTCGGCGGGGAGTTGGAATGAGCAGTTCTTC.

V usage is TRBV24-1 and J usage is TRBJ1-6; D is perhaps TRBD1 (5 bases). CDR1 KGHDR and CDR2 SFDVKD come from the germline V gene. The ends were cut back, 7 bases at V and 5 bases at J, with 11 bases in the middle. This CDR3 comprises 14 residues. The CDR3 DNA sequence: TGTGCCACCAGAGGGACGGCAGATAATTCACCCCTCCACTTT. This encodes CATRGTADNSPLHF.

This clonotype appeared a single time. The chain uses TRBV7-6 and TRBJ2-1; 12 nucleotides agree with TRBD1. The length of the CDR3 is 17 residues. The junction had 9 bases not matched to a gene; V was cut back by 3 bases and J by 6 bases. Germline lookup yields CDR1 SGHVS and CDR2 FNYEAQ. CDR3 amino acids: CASSLAGGQGAFNEQFF. CDR3 in DNA: TGTGCCAGCAGCTTGGCTGGGGGACAGGGGGCCTTCAATGAGCAGTTCTTC.

With respect to this clonotype: An end of the junction differs from the germline gene, which may be a read error. The genes are TRBV7-2 and TRBJ2-5; possibly TRBD1 or TRBD2 for D (5 bases each). The CDR3 is 16 amino acids. Germline CDR1 SGHTA, CDR2 FQGNSA. Here the CDR3 reads CASSLLGPQYQETQYF. DNA of the CDR3: TGTGCCAGCAGCTTATTGGGACCCCAATACCAAGAAACCCAGTACTTC.

The chain carries TRBV27 and TRBJ1-1; TRBD1 agrees at 10 bases. V dropped 7 bases and J dropped 11; count of bases not matched to a gene: 10. The V gene's germline CDR1 is MNHEY and CDR2 SMNVEV (reference sequence). This CDR3 contains 13 residues. This chain's CDR3 is CASTTRTGGGAFF. The CDR3 region has the DNA TGTGCCAGCACGACCCGGACAGGGGGTGGTGCTTTCTTT.

This clonotype was recorded at least ten times. The chain employs TRBV6-6 and TRBJ2-7; maybe TRBD1 (7 bases). The V end lost 8 bases, the J end lost 1 base, and 12 bases lay between the germline ends. Germline CDR1 and CDR2: MNHNY and SVGAGI (reference sequence). The CDR3 extends over 13 amino acids. This CDR3 is CASGQGGSYEQYF. The CDR3 bases are TGTGCCAGCGGGCAGGGGGGATCCTACGAGCAGTACTTC.

The rearrangement links TRBV7-3 to TRBJ2-3; TRBD2 agrees at 7 bases. This CDR3 contains 14 residues. Germline V lookup: CDR1 SGHTA, CDR2 FQGTGA. V was clipped by 8 bases and J by 3 bases; unmatched bases: 8. CDR3 coding DNA: TGTGCCAGCGCCTCGACTAGCTGGACAGATACGCAGTATTTT. Its translation: CASASTSWTDTQYF.

Turning to this clonotype: This may be a read error: a much more frequent sequence differs by one nucleotide. The chain couples TRBV4-2 to TRBJ2-1, with a tentative D call TRBD2 (6 bases). The CDR3 consists of 15 residues. Germline values: CDR1 LGHNA, CDR2 YNFKEQ. Trimming pared 0 bases from V and 0 bases from J, leaving 6 bases between. The CDR3 reads CASSQETSSYNEQFF. CDR3 DNA: TGTGCCAGCAGCCAAGAGACTAGCTCCTACAATGAGCAGTTCTTC.

The chain carries TRBV12-3 or TRBV12-4 and TRBJ1-6; D ambiguous. Trimming removed 3 bases from V and 7 bases from J, with 10 bases in between. The CDR3 sequence is 14 residues long. CDR3 DNA sequence: TGTGCCAGCAGTTTTTTGGCGGGAAATTCACCCCTCCACTTT. Amino acids: CASSFLAGNSPLHF.

The chain couples TRBV12-3 or TRBV12-4 to TRBJ2-7, with D perhaps matching TRBD2 (6 bases). TRBJ2-5 matches the DNA end more closely, so the J call is doubtful. This CDR3 comprises 14 residues. DNA of the CDR3: TGTGCCAGCAGTTTAATACTAGCCTGGGAGACCCAGTACTTC. Residues: CASSLILAWETQYF.

V gene TRBV6-5 combines with J gene TRBJ1-6; TRBD1 might be the D (5 bases). Germline CDR1 MNHEY, CDR2 SVGAGI. Trimming left V 5 bases short and J 9 bases short, with 17 bases between. This CDR3 region has 15 residues. The chain's CDR3 is CASSDTGRLFSPLHF. DNA of the CDR3: TGTGCCAGCAGTGATACGGGACGGCTCTTTTCACCCCTCCACTTT.

Only a few counts were recorded for this clonotype. The CDR3 DNA is TGTGCCAGCAGCCAAGTAAAGTTCTTC. It codes for CASSQVKFF. The V call is TRBV5-5, the J call TRBJ2-1; no clear D. The CDR3 covers 9 residues. The V gene's germline CDR1 is SGHKS and CDR2 YYEKEE (reference sequence). V was trimmed by 4 bases and J by 14 bases, leaving 7 bases between them.

Note on this clonotype: The junction differs from germline at one of its ends, possibly a read error. The chain has TRBV5-1 and TRBJ2-4, with 7 bases identical to TRBD1. The CDR3 length is 15 residues. Germline assignment: CDR1 SGHRS and CDR2 YFSETQ. CDR3 bases: TGCACCAGCAGCTTGGGACAGTTTGGGGGAAACATTCAGTACTTC. Its protein is CTSSLGQFGGNIQYF.

This clonotype was observed at least ten times. The CDR3, as DNA: TGCAGCGTTGTAGGGGTGAAGGGACAGAGCACAGATACGCAGTATTTT. Translating gives CSVVGVKGQSTDTQYF. The rearrangement links TRBV29-1 to TRBJ2-3, with 7 bases lining up with TRBD1. V gave up 4 bases and J gave up 0 bases; unmatched junction bases: 10. This CDR3 is built from 16 residues. The germline V gene has CDR1 SQVTM and CDR2 ANQGSEA.

The chain employs TRBV6-1 and TRBJ2-5; TRBD1 matches 8 bases. The DNA end is more similar to TRBJ2-7, so the J call may be wrong. The CDR3 covers 14 residues. The germline V gene encodes CDR1 MNHNS and CDR2 SASEGT. This CDR3 is CASSDTGGPYEQYF. The CDR3 region has the DNA TGTGCCAGCAGTGACACAGGGGGACCCTACGAGCAGTACTTC.